The rows below give T cell receptor beta chains drawn from one sample of a study of CD8+ T cells in alopecia areata. Data came from immunoSEQ multiplex PCR; TCRdb stores just in-frame clones and leaves some out. Found here are approximately 150,000 clones, roughly 60% of them singletons; the top ten hold 16%. Material: CD4+ T cells sorted from blood, obtained at approximately week 60, from a patient treated with tofacitinib. The receptors shown here come from a human donor with alopecia areata. Both conserved end residues are part of each CDR3. Fields, in order: J gene, D gene, V gene, clone size, CDR3 DNA, CDR3 protein. A D gene is named only where the DNA matches it firmly. Not every row has a clone size; where given, it reads once, few, many or a size class.

TRBJ2-6 | NA | TRBV10-3 | NA | TGTGCCATCAGTGCTGGGACGTTAAGATCTGGGGGGGCCAACGTCCCGACTTTC | CAISAGTLRSGGANVPTF
TRBJ1-2 | NA | TRBV5-6 | NA | TGTGCCAGCAGCAAGTTTGGAGGGGGGTTAGCTAACTATGGCTACACCTTC | CASSKFGGGLANYGYTF
TRBJ1-2 | NA | TRBV29-1 | NA | TGCAGCGTTGCGGTGATTAACTATGGCTACACCTTC | CSVAVINYGYTF
TRBJ2-1 | NA | TRBV5-1 | NA | TGCGCCAGCAGCGGCGGCCTACCCTCCTACAATGAGCAGTTCTTC | CASSGGLPSYNEQFF
TRBJ1-2 | TRBD1 | TRBV6-5 | NA | TGTGCCAGCTACGCCTGGACAGGGAGTTCCTATGGCTACGCCTTC | CASYAWTGSSYGYAF
TRBJ2-2 | NA | TRBV30 | NA | TGTGCCTGGAGCCGGGGAGGATTGAACACCGGGGAGCTGTTTTTT | CAWSRGGLNTGELFF
TRBJ1-1 | TRBD1 | TRBV5-1 | NA | TGCGCCAGCAGCTTCGGGACAGGGACTGAAGCTTTCTTT | CASSFGTGTEAFF
TRBJ1-2 | TRBD1 | TRBV9 | NA | TGTGCCAGCAGCGTGACCGGGACAGGGGGCGCGAGAGAATATGGCTACACCTTC | CASSVTGTGGAREYGYTF
TRBJ2-7 | NA | TRBV30 | NA | TGTGCCTGGAGCCCCAGGGGCCCTCTTTACGAGCAGTACTTC | CAWSPRGPLYEQYF
TRBJ2-1 | TRBD1 | TRBV5-1 | few | TGCGCCAGCAGCGGCGGGACAGGTAATGAGCAGTTCTTC | CASSGGTGNEQFF
TRBJ2-5 | NA | TRBV14 | NA | TGTGCCAGCAGCCATCCAGGGAGGAGGGAGACCCAGTACTTC | CASSHPGRRETQYF
TRBJ1-6 | NA | TRBV29-1 | few | TGCAGCGTTGGACAGGCGAGGAATTCACCCCTCCACTTT | CSVGQARNSPLHF
TRBJ2-1 | TRBD1 | TRBV7-8 | NA | TGTGCCAGCAGCTTATATCAAGGGGTCCGACAGGGGGCCTACAATGAGCAGTTCTTC | CASSLYQGVRQGAYNEQFF
TRBJ2-7 | NA | TRBV2 | NA | TGTGCCAGCAGTCGAGCCTACGAGCAGTACTTC | CASSRAYEQYF
TRBJ2-3 | TRBD2 | TRBV4-1 | NA | TGCGCCAGCAGCCAAGAGGCGGGGGGGCCGCGTACGCAGTATTTT | CASSQEAGGPRTQYF
TRBJ1-1 | NA | TRBV30 | NA | TGTGCCTGGAGTGTTAATTGGCGGATGAACACTGAAGCTTTCTTT | CAWSVNWRMNTEAFF
TRBJ2-3 | TRBD1 | TRBV7-7 | NA | TGTGCTAGCAGCTCCGGGACAGGGGGCACAGATACGCAGTATTTT | CASSSGTGGTDTQYF
TRBJ1-2 | TRBD1 | TRBV2 | NA | TGTGCCAGCAACCGGGACAGCCCCAACTATGGCTACACCTTC | CASNRDSPNYGYTF
TRBJ1-1 | TRBD1 | TRBV29-1 | NA | TGCAGCGTTGCGACAGGGATGAACACTGAAGCTTTCTTT | CSVATGMNTEAFF
TRBJ1-2 | TRBD1 | TRBV4-2 | few | TGTGCCAGCAGCCCCAGACAGGGGGGGGACTATGGCTACACCTTC | CASSPRQGGDYGYTF
TRBJ2-7 | TRBD1 | TRBV6-5 | NA | TGTGCCAGCAGGGGACAGGTGGCCTACGAGCAGTACTTC | CASRGQVAYEQYF
TRBJ1-2 | TRBD1 | TRBV18 | NA | TGTGCCAGCTCCGTCGACAGGGGAGGCAATGGCTACACCTTC | CASSVDRGGNGYTF
TRBJ2-2 | NA | TRBV29-1 | NA | TGCAGCGTTGAATTGGCCCTGGGAAGGGCCCACACCGGGGAGCTGTTTTTT | CSVELALGRAHTGELFF
TRBJ1-6 | TRBD1 | TRBV5-1 | NA | TGCGCCAGCAGCTTGGAGACAGGGAACGGTTCACCCCTCCACTTT | CASSLETGNGSPLHF
TRBJ2-7 | NA | TRBV29-1 | few | TGCAGCGTGGGACAACCGGGACTCGTAAAAACCTACGAGCAGTACTTC | CSVGQPGLVKTYEQYF
TRBJ2-7 | NA | TRBV19 | few | TGTGCCAGTAGTGGAGGGACAGTTCTCGAGCAGTACTTC | CASSGGTVLEQYF
TRBJ2-6 | TRBD2 | TRBV7-6 | NA | TGTGCCAGCAGCTTAGGAGCTTTCATAGCGGGATACTCTGGGGCCAACGTCCTGACTTTC | CASSLGAFIAGYSGANVLTF
TRBJ2-7 | TRBD1 | TRBV6-1 | NA | TGTGCCAGCAGAGAACCGGGACAGTCCTACGAGCAGTACTTC | CASREPGQSYEQYF
TRBJ1-2 | NA | TRBV10-3 | NA | TGTGCCATCAAGGACAGCTCGGCTGGCTACACCTTC | CAIKDSSAGYTF
TRBJ2-3 | TRBD2 | TRBV5-1 | NA | TGCGCCAGCAGCTGGACTAGCTTCGATACGCAGTATTTT | CASSWTSFDTQYF
TRBJ2-5 | NA | TRBV7-8 | few | TGTGCCAGCAGCTTAGGGCAGAAAGAGACCCAGTACTTC | CASSLGQKETQYF
TRBJ1-2 | TRBD1 | TRBV5-1 | NA | TGCGCCAGCAGCACCGGTGGACAGGGGAGCAGCTACACCTTC | CASSTGGQGSSYTF
TRBJ1-1 | NA | TRBV7-9 | few | TGTGCCAGCAGCTCATTCGAGGTAGCTTTCTTT | CASSSFEVAFF
TRBJ2-2 | NA | TRBV15 | NA | TGTGCCACCAGCAGGTTACAGGGTCCAGGGGAGCTGTTTTTT | CATSRLQGPGELFF
TRBJ1-1 | NA | TRBV27 | NA | TGTGCCAGCATTAGGACTACAACCGGGAGGACTGAAGCTTTCTTT | CASIRTTTGRTEAFF
TRBJ2-6 | NA | TRBV19 | NA | TGTGCCAGTAGTATAGCGGCTTCTGGGGCCAACGTCCTGACTTTC | CASSIAASGANVLTF
TRBJ2-5 | NA | TRBV4-1 | NA | TGCGCCAGCAGCCAAGATGCGGGACAGTCAGGGACCCAGTACTTC | CASSQDAGQSGTQYF
TRBJ2-3 | NA | TRBV29-1 | NA | TGCAGCGTTGAATATACGGGTCAGGGGACAGATACGCAGTATTTT | CSVEYTGQGTDTQYF
TRBJ1-6 | NA | TRBV27 | NA | TGTGCCAGCAGTTCGCCCACTCGGGACCCTTTAAATTCACCCCTCCACTTT | CASSSPTRDPLNSPLHF
TRBJ1-2 | NA | TRBV6-6 | few | TGTGCCAGCAGTATGGGTCCACGGGATGGCTACACCTTC | CASSMGPRDGYTF
TRBJ2-7 | TRBD2 | TRBV15 | few | TGTGCCACCAGCAGAGTTGGCGGGGGCTACGAGCAGTACTTC | CATSRVGGGYEQYF
TRBJ2-7 | TRBD1 | TRBV15 | NA | TGTGCCACCAGCAGAGATGCAGGGGGCTCCTACGAGCAGTACTTC | CATSRDAGGSYEQYF
TRBJ1-2 | NA | TRBV6-1 | few | TGTGCCAGCTCTGCTGACAGATCCTCGCTCTATGGCTACACCTTC | CASSADRSSLYGYTF
TRBJ1-2 | NA | TRBV5-1 | once | TGCGCCAGCAGCTTTGACAGGCCCTCGGGGATTGGCTACACCTTC | CASSFDRPSGIGYTF
TRBJ2-5 | TRBD1 | TRBV27 | NA | TGTGCCAGCAGTTTCTACCGCGGGACAGGAGGTCAAGAGACCCAGTACTTC | CASSFYRGTGGQETQYF
TRBJ1-2 | TRBD1 | TRBV29-1 | once | TGCAGCGTTGGCGGGACAGTTAAGGGCTACACCTTC | CSVGGTVKGYTF
TRBJ1-2 | TRBD1 | TRBV30 | NA | TGTGCCTGGACGGGACAGGGGTTGAGTAACTATGGCTACACCTTC | CAWTGQGLSNYGYTF
TRBJ1-6 | NA | TRBV14 | NA | TGTGCCAGCAGCCAAGATAGAGGAGGGAATTCACCCCTCCACTTT | CASSQDRGGNSPLHF
TRBJ2-3 | NA | TRBV10-3 | NA | TGTGCCATCAGTGAGTCGACTAGCACAGATACGCAGTATTTT | CAISESTSTDTQYF
TRBJ2-2 | NA | TRBV7-9 | NA | TGTGCCAGCAGCCCCCACAGGGAAACCGGGGAGCTGTTTTTT | CASSPHRETGELFF
TRBJ2-1 | NA | TRBV18 | few | TGTGCCAGCTCACCAGCCAGGGAGAACAATGAGCAGTTCTTC | CASSPARENNEQFF
TRBJ1-2 | NA | TRBV4-1 | NA | TGCGCCAGCAGCCAATTCAGGGACTATGGCTACACCTTC | CASSQFRDYGYTF
TRBJ2-7 | TRBD1 | TRBV5-1 | NA | TGCGCCAGCAGCCCCCTCCGGGACAGGGGTAGGGGCACCTACGAGCAGTACTTC | CASSPLRDRGRGTYEQYF
TRBJ1-1 | NA | TRBV29-1 | once | TGCAGCGTTGTAGTGACCGGAGCTTTCTTT | CSVVVTGAFF